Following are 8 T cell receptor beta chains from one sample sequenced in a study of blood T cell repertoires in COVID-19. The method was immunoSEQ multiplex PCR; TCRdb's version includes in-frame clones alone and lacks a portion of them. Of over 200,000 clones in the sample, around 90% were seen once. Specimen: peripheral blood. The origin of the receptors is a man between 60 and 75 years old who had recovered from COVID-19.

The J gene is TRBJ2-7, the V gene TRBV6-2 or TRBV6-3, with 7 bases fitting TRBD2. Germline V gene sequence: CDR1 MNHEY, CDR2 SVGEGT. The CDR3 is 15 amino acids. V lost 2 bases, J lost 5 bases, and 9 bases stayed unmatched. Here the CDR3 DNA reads TGTGCCAGCAGTTACGTGGCTAGCGGAAGAGACGAGCAGTACTTC. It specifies CASSYVASGRDEQYF.

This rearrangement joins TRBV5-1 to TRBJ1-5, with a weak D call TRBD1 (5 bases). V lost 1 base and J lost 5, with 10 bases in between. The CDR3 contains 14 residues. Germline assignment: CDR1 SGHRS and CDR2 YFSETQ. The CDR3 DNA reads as TGCGCCAGCAGCTTGATGGGAGGGGATCAGCCCCAGCATTTT. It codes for CASSLMGGDQPQHF.

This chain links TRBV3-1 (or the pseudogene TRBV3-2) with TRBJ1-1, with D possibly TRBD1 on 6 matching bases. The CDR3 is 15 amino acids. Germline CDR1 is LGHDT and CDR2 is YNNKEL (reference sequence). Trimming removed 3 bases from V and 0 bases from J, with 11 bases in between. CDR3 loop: CASSQYRVVNTEAFF. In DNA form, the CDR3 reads TGTGCCAGCAGCCAGTACAGGGTCGTGAACACTGAAGCTTTCTTT.

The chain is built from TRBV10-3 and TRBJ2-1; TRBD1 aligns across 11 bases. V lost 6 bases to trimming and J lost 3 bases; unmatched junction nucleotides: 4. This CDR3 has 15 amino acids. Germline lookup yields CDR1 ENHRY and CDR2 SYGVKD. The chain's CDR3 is CAIRGQGVSYNEQFF. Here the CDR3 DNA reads TGTGCCATCAGGGGACAGGGGGTTAGCTACAATGAGCAGTTCTTC.

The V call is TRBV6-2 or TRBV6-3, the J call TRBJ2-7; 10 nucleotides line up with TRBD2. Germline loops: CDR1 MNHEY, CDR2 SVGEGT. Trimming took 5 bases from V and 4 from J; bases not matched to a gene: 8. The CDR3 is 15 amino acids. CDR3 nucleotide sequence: TGTGCCAGCAGTCCCCATAGCGGGGGGCTTTACGAGCAGTACTTC. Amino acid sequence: CASSPHSGGLYEQYF.

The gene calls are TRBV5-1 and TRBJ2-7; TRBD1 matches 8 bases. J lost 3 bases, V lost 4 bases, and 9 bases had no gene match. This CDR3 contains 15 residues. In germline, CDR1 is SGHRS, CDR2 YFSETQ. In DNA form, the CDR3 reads TGCGCCAGCAGCCCCAGACCGGGACAGGTCTACGAGCAGTACTTC. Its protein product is CASSPRPGQVYEQYF.

CDR3 residues: CASSYGTVQETQYF. The CDR3 nucleotides read TGTGCCAGCAGCTACGGGACAGTCCAAGAGACCCAGTACTTC. This chain uses TRBV6-6 with TRBJ2-5, with 7 bases aligning to TRBD1. The CDR3 spans 14 residues. Looked up from germline, CDR1 is MNHNY and CDR2 is SVGAGI (reference sequence). Unmatched junction bases numbered 5, after V lost 6 bases and J lost 1 base.

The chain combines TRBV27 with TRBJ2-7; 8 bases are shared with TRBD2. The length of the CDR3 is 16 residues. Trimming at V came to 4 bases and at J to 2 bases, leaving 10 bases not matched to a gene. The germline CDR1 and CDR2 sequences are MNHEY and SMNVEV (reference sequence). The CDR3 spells CASSSPPSGRTYEQYF. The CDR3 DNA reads TGTGCCAGCAGTTCCCCCCCCAGCGGGAGAACCTACGAGCAGTACTTC.